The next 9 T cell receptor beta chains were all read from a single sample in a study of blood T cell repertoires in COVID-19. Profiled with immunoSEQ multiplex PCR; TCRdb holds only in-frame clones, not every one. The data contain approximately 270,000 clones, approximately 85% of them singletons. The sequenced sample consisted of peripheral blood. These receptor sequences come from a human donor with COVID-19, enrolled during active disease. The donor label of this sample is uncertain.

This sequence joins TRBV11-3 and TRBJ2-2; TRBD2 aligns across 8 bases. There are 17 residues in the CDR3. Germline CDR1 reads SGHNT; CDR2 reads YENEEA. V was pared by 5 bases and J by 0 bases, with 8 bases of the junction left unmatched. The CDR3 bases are TGTGCCAGCAGCACCCCGGGGGGGGGCGCGAACACCGGGGAGCTGTTTTTT. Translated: CASSTPGGGANTGELFF.

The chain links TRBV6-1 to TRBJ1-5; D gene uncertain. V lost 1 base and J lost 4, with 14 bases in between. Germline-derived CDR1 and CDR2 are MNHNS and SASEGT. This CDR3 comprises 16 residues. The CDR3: CASSEVDDIMNQPQHF. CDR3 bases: TGTGCCAGCAGTGAAGTAGATGACATTATGAATCAGCCCCAGCATTTT.

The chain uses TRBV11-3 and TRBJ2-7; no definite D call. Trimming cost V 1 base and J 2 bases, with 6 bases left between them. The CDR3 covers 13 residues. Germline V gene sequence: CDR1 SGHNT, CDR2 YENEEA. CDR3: CASSLGEAYEQYF. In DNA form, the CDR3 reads TGTGCCAGCAGCTTAGGCGAAGCCTACGAGCAGTACTTC.

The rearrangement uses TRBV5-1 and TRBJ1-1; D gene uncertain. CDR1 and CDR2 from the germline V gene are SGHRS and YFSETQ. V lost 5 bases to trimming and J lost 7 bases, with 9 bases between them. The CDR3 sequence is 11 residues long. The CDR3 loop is CASRTGYEAFF. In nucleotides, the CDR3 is TGCGCCAGCAGAACGGGTTATGAAGCTTTCTTT.

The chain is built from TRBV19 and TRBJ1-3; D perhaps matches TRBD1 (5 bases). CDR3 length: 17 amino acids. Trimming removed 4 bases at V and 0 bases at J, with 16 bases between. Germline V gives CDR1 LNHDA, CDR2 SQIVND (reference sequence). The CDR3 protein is CASSTYDGGISGNTIYF. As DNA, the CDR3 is TGTGCCAGTAGTACCTACGATGGGGGGATCTCTGGAAACACCATATATTTT.

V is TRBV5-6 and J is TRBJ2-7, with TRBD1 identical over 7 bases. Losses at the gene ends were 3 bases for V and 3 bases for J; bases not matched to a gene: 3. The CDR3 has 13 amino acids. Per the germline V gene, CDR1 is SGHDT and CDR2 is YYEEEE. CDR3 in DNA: TGTGCCAGCAGCTCAGGACAGGTCTACGAGCAGTACTTC. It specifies CASSSGQVYEQYF.

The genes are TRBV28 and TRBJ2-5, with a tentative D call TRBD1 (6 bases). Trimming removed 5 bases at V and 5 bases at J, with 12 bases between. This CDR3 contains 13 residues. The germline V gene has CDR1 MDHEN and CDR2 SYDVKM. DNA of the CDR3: TGTGCCAGCAGTCCACAGGGATCCGAGACCCAGTACTTC. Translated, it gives CASSPQGSETQYF.

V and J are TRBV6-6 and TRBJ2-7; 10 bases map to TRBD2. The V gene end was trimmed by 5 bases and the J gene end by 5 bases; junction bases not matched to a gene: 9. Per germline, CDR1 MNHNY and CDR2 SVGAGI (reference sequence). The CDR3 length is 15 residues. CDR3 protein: CASSGTGLAIDEQYF. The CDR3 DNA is TGTGCCAGCAGTGGCACGGGACTAGCGATCGACGAGCAGTACTTC.

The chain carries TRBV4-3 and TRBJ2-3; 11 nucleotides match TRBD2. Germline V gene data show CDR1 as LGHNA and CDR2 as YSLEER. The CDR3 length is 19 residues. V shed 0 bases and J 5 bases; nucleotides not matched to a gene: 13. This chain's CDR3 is CASSQEMNSGRASIDTQYF. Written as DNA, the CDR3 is TGCGCCAGCAGCCAAGAAATGAATAGCGGGAGGGCCTCGATAGATACGCAGTATTTT.